A single sample is the source of the 30 T cell receptor beta chains below, sequenced in a study of cytomegalovirus exposure and HLA in healthy donors. PCR was performed using 60 Vbeta and 13 Jbeta primers. Profiling relied on immunoSEQ multiplex PCR, and the TCRdb table lists in-frame clones only, not all of them. The sample consists of around 100,000 clones, over 75% of them appearing once. Sequencing was done on a sample of PBMCs. The receptors were gathered from a male donor in good health and CMV-seropositive.

The CDR3 protein is CASSRGEVASSYEQYF. DNA of the CDR3: TGCGCCAGCAGCCGAGGTGAGGTAGCCAGCTCCTACGAGCAGTACTTC. The rearrangement joins TRBV5-1 to TRBJ2-7; no clear D gene. Germline lookup yields CDR1 SGHRS and CDR2 YFSETQ. This CDR3 region has 16 residues. Deletions cut 4 bases from V and 0 bases from J, with 17 bases between.

There are a few counts of this clone. The chain carries TRBV4-1 and TRBJ2-7; 10 bases line up with TRBD1. Germline V gene sequence: CDR1 MGHRA, CDR2 YSYEKL. There are 15 residues in the CDR3. The V gene end was trimmed by 4 bases and the J gene end by 7 bases; junction bases not matched to a gene: 10. CDR3 region: CASSLFGQGVEEQYF. The CDR3 nucleotides read TGCGCCAGCAGCCTATTTGGACAGGGGGTTGAGGAGCAGTACTTC.

This clone showed up just once. This chain connects TRBV5-4 to TRBJ1-5; maybe TRBD1 (6 bases). V shed 4 bases and J shed 4 bases, with 9 bases lying between them. CDR1 and CDR2 (germline): SGHNT, YYREEE (reference sequence). There are 13 residues in the CDR3. CDR3 in DNA: TGTGCCAGCAGCCAAGGACAGAATCAGCCCCAGCATTTT. Protein: CASSQGQNQPQHF. Filled out from reference TRBV5-4 and TRBJ1-5, the complete variable domain reads ETGVTQSPTHLIKTRGQQVTLRCSSQSGHNTVSWYQQALGQGPQFIFQYYREEENGRGNFPPRFSGLQFPNYSSELNVNALELDDSALYLCASSQGQNQPQHFGDGTRLSIL.

The chain has TRBV28 and TRBJ2-5, with D tentatively TRBD2 (6 bases). The CDR3 sequence is 17 residues long. Germline lookup yields CDR1 MDHEN and CDR2 SYDVKM. Trimming shortened V by 0 bases and J by 2 bases, and 16 bases separated the two germline ends. The CDR3: CASSLWEGLDYQETQYF. CDR3 sequence (DNA): TGTGCCAGCAGTTTATGGGAGGGGTTGGACTATCAAGAGACCCAGTACTTC.

V usage is TRBV6-5 and J usage is TRBJ2-7; no clear D. This CDR3 has 14 amino acids. Trimming removed 1 base at V and 1 base at J, with 8 bases between. CDR1 is MNHEY, CDR2 SVGAGI, per germline. The CDR3 DNA follows: TGTGCCAGCAGTTACTTGGGCAGATCCTACGAGCAGTACTTC. This gives the protein CASSYLGRSYEQYF.

The rearrangement uses TRBV4-2 and TRBJ2-3, with D possibly matching TRBD2 (5 bases). Deletions cut 3 bases from V and 0 bases from J, with 13 bases between. Germline V gives CDR1 LGHNA, CDR2 YNFKEQ. CDR3 length equals 16 residues. CDR3 loop: CASSHLGSGSTDTQYF. The CDR3 DNA reads TGTGCCAGCAGCCACTTGGGGAGCGGCAGCACAGATACGCAGTATTTT.

This clone was found once. This chain connects TRBV5-6 to TRBJ2-5; 9 nucleotides align to TRBD1. V was pared by 4 bases and J by 12 bases, with 7 bases of the junction left unmatched. There are 12 residues in the CDR3. CDR1 is SGHDT, CDR2 YYEEEE, per germline. The CDR3 nucleotides read TGTGCCAGCAGCCCCGGGACAGGGATGGAGTACTTC. This sequence encodes CASSPGTGMEYF.

This clone was counted only a few times. V gene TRBV29-1 combines with J gene TRBJ2-1, with 9 bases fitting TRBD1. Looked up from germline, CDR1 is SQVTM and CDR2 is ANQGSEA. The CDR3 has 17 amino acids. V lost 5 bases, J lost 7 bases, and 18 bases stayed unmatched. The CDR3 sequence is CSVKVQSGTGMRNEQFF. In DNA form, the CDR3 reads TGCAGCGTTAAAGTCCAATCCGGGACAGGGATGAGAAATGAGCAGTTCTTC.

V and J are TRBV4-2 and TRBJ1-5; D is perhaps TRBD1 (6 bases). The germline CDR1 and CDR2 sequences are LGHNA and YNFKEQ. Trimming took 3 bases from V and 4 from J, leaving 13 bases between them. CDR3 length: 15 residues. The CDR3 DNA is TGTGCCAGCAGCCAGACACAGGGAGGGAATCAGCCCCAGCATTTT. This translates into CASSQTQGGNQPQHF.

The J gene is TRBJ1-1, the V gene TRBV7-9; 7 bases match TRBD1. This CDR3 is built from 15 residues. V was pared by 0 bases and J by 2 bases, with 3 bases of the junction left unmatched. The germline V gene has CDR1 SEHNR and CDR2 FQNEAQ (reference sequence). The CDR3 sequence: CASSLAAGGNTEAFF. The CDR3 coding sequence is TGTGCCAGCAGCTTAGCGGCAGGGGGAAACACTGAAGCTTTCTTT. Drawing the rest from reference TRBV7-9 and TRBJ1-1, the complete variable domain is DTGVSQNPRHKITKRGQNVTFRCDPISEHNRLYWYRQTLGQGPEFLTYFQNEAQLEKSRLLSDRFSAERPKGSFSTLEIQRTEQGDSAMYLCASSLAAGGNTEAFFGQGTRLTVV.

The chain recombines TRBV5-8 with TRBJ2-1; weak D call: TRBD2 (6 bases). The CDR3 totals 15 residues. Between the trimmed V and J ends, which lost 0 bases and 7 bases, there was a span of 14 bases. Germline V gene sequence: CDR1 SGHTS, CDR2 YDEGEE. In DNA, the CDR3 is TGTGCCAGCAGCTTGGGGGTTACGGGAGATAATGAGCAGTTCTTC. It specifies CASSLGVTGDNEQFF.

V is TRBV10-2 and J is TRBJ2-3; D unresolved. Germline V CDR1 and CDR2: WSHSY, SAAADI. V lost 8 bases and J lost 5, with 8 bases in between. The CDR3 has 11 amino acids. CDR3 region: CASQSGDTQYF. The CDR3 region has the DNA TGCGCCAGCCAATCCGGAGATACGCAGTATTTT.

V usage is TRBV5-1 and J usage is TRBJ1-1; maybe TRBD1 (6 bases). V shed 0 bases and J shed 4 bases, with 10 bases lying between them. CDR1 and CDR2 (germline): SGHRS, YFSETQ. The CDR3 has 14 amino acids. CDR3 bases: TGCGCCAGCAGCTTGGGAGGGGGGGCCACTGAAGCTTTCTTT. Translated: CASSLGGGATEAFF. The entire variable domain, with the rest obtained from reference TRBV5-1 and TRBJ1-1, is as follows: KAGVTQTPRYLIKTRGQQVTLSCSPISGHRSVSWYQQTPGQGLQFLFEYFSETQRNKGNFPGRFSGRQFSNSRSEMNVSTLELGDSALYLCASSLGGGATEAFFGQGTRLTVV.

The J gene is TRBJ2-7, the V gene TRBV30, with D possibly TRBD1 on 5 matching bases. Germline CDR1 GTSNPN, CDR2 SVGIG (reference sequence). Trimming shortened V by 3 bases and J by 5 bases, and 11 bases separated the two germline ends. The CDR3 covers 12 residues. The CDR3 sequence is CAWRGQWDEQYF. The CDR3 region has the DNA TGTGCCTGGAGGGGGCAGTGGGACGAGCAGTACTTC.

This chain links TRBV28 with TRBJ1-4, with 8 bases aligning to TRBD1. With 1 base clipped from V and 5 bases from J, the junction kept 9 bases outside the gene matches. This CDR3 has 17 residues. Germline CDR1 MDHEN, CDR2 SYDVKM. CDR3 nucleotides: TGTGCCAGCAGTTTATTCGGCAGGGGGCTTAAAAATGAAAAACTGTTTTTT. It encodes CASSLFGRGLKNEKLFF. Full variable domain (remainder filled in from reference TRBV28 and TRBJ1-4): DVKVTQSSRYLVKRTGEKVFLECVQDMDHENMFWYRQDPGLGLRLIYFSYDVKMKEKGDIPEGYSVSREKKERFSLILESASTNQTSMYLCASSLFGRGLKNEKLFFGSGTQLSVL.

The gene calls are TRBV28 and TRBJ1-4, with TRBD1 identical over 7 bases. The CDR3 runs 17 residues. The germline gives CDR1 MDHEN, CDR2 SYDVKM. Germline trimming cut 4 bases from V and 0 bases from J; bases unmatched to any gene: 8. CDR3 nucleotide sequence: TGTGCCAGCAGTTCAACAGGGGCTGGGGCAACTAATGAAAAACTGTTTTTT. This translates into CASSSTGAGATNEKLFF.

The rearrangement links TRBV19 to TRBJ2-3; TRBD1 matches at 7 bases. The CDR3 loop spans 13 amino acids. V dropped 8 bases and J dropped 0; count of bases not matched to a gene: 2. Germline values: CDR1 LNHDA, CDR2 SQIVND (reference sequence). The CDR3 spells CASRQGSTDTQYF. The DNA of the CDR3 is TGTGCCAGTCGACAGGGTAGCACAGATACGCAGTATTTT.

This clone has just one count. The chain links TRBV5-4 to TRBJ2-5; 11 nucleotides align to TRBD2. This CDR3 is 15 amino acids long. Germline V gene lookup returns CDR1 SGHNT and CDR2 YYREEE (reference sequence). With 2 bases clipped from V and 5 bases from J, the junction kept 5 bases outside the gene matches. CDR3 amino acids: CASSLASGGSETQYF. As DNA, the CDR3 is TGTGCCAGCAGCTTAGCTAGCGGGGGGTCGGAGACCCAGTACTTC.

The chain links TRBV5-4 to TRBJ2-1; 9 bases agree with TRBD1. Germline lookup yields CDR1 SGHNT and CDR2 YYREEE (reference sequence). J was trimmed by 2 bases and V by 6 bases; bases with no gene match: 21. The CDR3 loop spans 20 amino acids. CDR3 loop: CASTGTGSISGFSPYNEQFF. CDR3 coding DNA: TGTGCCAGCACAGGGACAGGGTCAATTTCTGGTTTTAGCCCCTACAATGAGCAGTTCTTC. Together with reference TRBV5-4 and TRBJ2-1, the CDR3 gives the full variable domain: ETGVTQSPTHLIKTRGQQVTLRCSSQSGHNTVSWYQQALGQGPQFIFQYYREEENGRGNFPPRFSGLQFPNYSSELNVNALELDDSALYLCASTGTGSISGFSPYNEQFFGPGTRLTVL.

This clone was seen only a few times. This chain links TRBV18 with TRBJ2-1; 7 bases are a match to TRBD2. Germline V gene sequence: CDR1 KGHSH, CDR2 LQKENI. The V gene end was trimmed by 2 bases and the J gene end by 4 bases; junction bases not matched to a gene: 11. The CDR3 has 17 amino acids. This chain's CDR3 is CASSPNPLADQYNEQFF. CDR3 bases: TGTGCCAGCTCACCAAACCCGCTAGCGGACCAATACAATGAGCAGTTCTTC.

The chain links TRBV28 to TRBJ2-5; 7 bases match TRBD2. The CDR3 contains 13 residues. In germline, CDR1 is MDHEN, CDR2 SYDVKM. Losses at the gene ends were 3 bases for V and 4 bases for J; bases not matched to a gene: 2. CDR3 DNA sequence: TGTGCCAGCAGTTTGGGGGGGAGAGAGACCCAGTACTTC. This sequence encodes CASSLGGRETQYF. Complete variable domain (other parts from reference TRBV28 and TRBJ2-5): DVKVTQSSRYLVKRTGEKVFLECVQDMDHENMFWYRQDPGLGLRLIYFSYDVKMKEKGDIPEGYSVSREKKERFSLILESASTNQTSMYLCASSLGGRETQYFGPGTRLLVL.

A single count supports this clone. The chain links TRBV4-1 to TRBJ1-3, with D unclear. Germline V gene sequence: CDR1 MGHRA, CDR2 YSYEKL. V lost 1 base, J lost 2 bases, and 6 bases lay in between. The CDR3 length is 14 residues. For the CDR3, the DNA is TGCGCCAGCAGCCAAGTAGGAGCTGGAAACACCATATATTTT. It encodes CASSQVGAGNTIYF.

This chain connects TRBV9 to TRBJ2-2, with 8 positions matching TRBD1. CDR3 length: 15 residues. With 2 bases clipped from V and 0 bases from J, the junction kept 0 bases outside the gene matches. CDR1 is SGDLS and CDR2 is YYNGEE in the germline V gene. The CDR3 region is CASSVGQANTGELFF. The CDR3 nucleotides read TGTGCCAGCAGCGTGGGACAGGCGAACACCGGGGAGCTGTTTTTT.

V and J are TRBV28 and TRBJ2-5; tentative D call: TRBD2 (7 bases). Germline V lookup: CDR1 MDHEN, CDR2 SYDVKM. CDR3 size: 14 residues. The V end was cut by 7 bases, the J end by 3 bases, with 15 bases between. The CDR3 sequence: CASKGGRGEETQYF. The CDR3 nucleotides are TGTGCCAGCAAGGGGGGGAGAGGGGAAGAGACCCAGTACTTC.

This chain uses TRBV30 with TRBJ2-6, with 7 bases lining up with TRBD1. Per the germline V gene, CDR1 is GTSNPN and CDR2 is SVGIG (reference sequence). V trimming: 2 bases; J trimming: 1 base; junction bases outside the gene matches: 14. The CDR3 spans 19 residues. CDR3 DNA sequence: TGTGCCTGGAGTTTTGGGACAGTGCGTGGTATATCTGGGGCCAACGTCCTGACTTTC. Protein sequence: CAWSFGTVRGISGANVLTF. Using reference TRBV30 and TRBJ2-6 for the parts outside the CDR3, the full variable domain is SQTIHQWPATLVQPVGSPLSLECTVEGTSNPNLYWYRQAAGRGLQLLFYSVGIGQISSEVPQNLSASRPQDRQFILSSKKLLLSDSGFYLCAWSFGTVRGISGANVLTFGAGSRLTVL.

This clone was detected only once. V and J are TRBV11-2 and TRBJ1-1; D not certain. Trimming took off 4 bases at V and 7 bases at J, with 13 bases between the two ends. CDR3 length equals 13 residues. CDR1 SGHAT and CDR2 FQNNGV come from the germline V gene. The CDR3 region is CASSSRRGVEAFF. The CDR3 nucleotides are TGTGCCAGCAGCTCCCGCCGGGGTGTTGAAGCTTTCTTT.

This chain connects TRBV30 to TRBJ1-5, with D perhaps TRBD1 (5 bases). The CDR3 is 13 amino acids. The V gene lost 5 bases and the J gene lost 3 bases, with 11 bases spanning the gap. CDR1 GTSNPN and CDR2 SVGIG come from the germline V gene (reference sequence). In nucleotides, the CDR3 is TGTGCCTGGGCAAGACAGTCCAATCAGCCCCAGCATTTT. Translated, it gives CAWARQSNQPQHF. The full variable domain, completed using reference TRBV30 and TRBJ1-5, is SQTIHQWPATLVQPVGSPLSLECTVEGTSNPNLYWYRQAAGRGLQLLFYSVGIGQISSEVPQNLSASRPQDRQFILSSKKLLLSDSGFYLCAWARQSNQPQHFGDGTRLSIL.

The chain recombines TRBV30 with TRBJ2-5, with 10 nucleotides matching TRBD2. From germline, CDR1 is GTSNPN and CDR2 SVGIG (reference sequence). The CDR3 has 13 residues. The V gene end was trimmed by 2 bases and the J gene end by 7 bases; junction bases not matched to a gene: 4. The DNA of the CDR3 is TGTGCCTGGAGTCAGCGGGAGGGAGGGACCCAGTACTTC. It codes for CAWSQREGGTQYF.

V is TRBV5-1 and J is TRBJ1-2; TRBD1 aligns across 8 bases. CDR1 is SGHRS and CDR2 is YFSETQ in the germline V gene. Trimming removed 4 bases from V and 4 bases from J; junction bases left unmatched: 6. This CDR3 comprises 14 residues. The CDR3 here is CASSEQGAAYGYTF. The CDR3 DNA is TGCGCCAGCAGCGAGCAGGGGGCGGCCTATGGCTACACCTTC. Complete variable domain (other parts from reference TRBV5-1 and TRBJ1-2): KAGVTQTPRYLIKTRGQQVTLSCSPISGHRSVSWYQQTPGQGLQFLFEYFSETQRNKGNFPGRFSGRQFSNSRSEMNVSTLELGDSALYLCASSEQGAAYGYTFGSGTRLTVV.

The chain joins TRBV11-2 to TRBJ2-1; TRBD2 matches 15 bases. The CDR3 extends over 15 amino acids. The V segment lost 5 bases and the J segment 8 bases; nucleotides outside the gene matches: 4. Per the germline V gene, CDR1 is SGHAT and CDR2 is FQNNGV. CDR3 nucleotides: TGTGCCAGCAGCCTCCGGACTAGCGGGAGGGATGAGCAGTTCTTC. Amino acid sequence: CASSLRTSGRDEQFF.